This T cell receptor (beta chain) was captured in a study of regulatory T cells in long-lasting Graves disease. As to time point: newly diagnosed GD, antithyroid drugs for less than 3 months. RNA extracted from PBMCs served as the sequencing template. The CDR3 extends over 14 amino acids. Trimming stripped 6 bases from V and 0 bases from J, with 14 bases between. The V gene's germline CDR1 is DFQATT and CDR2 SNEGSKA (reference sequence). Findings and limits, study-wide: Accuracy could have been hurt by small sample size. Persistent Graves' patients showed less TCR diversity than newly diagnosed patients showed.

To note about this clonotype: Its target is unknown.

Construction of the TCR beta libraries employed iRepertoire HTBI primers in conjunction with Arm-PCR of CDR3 regions. TCRdb re-called the multiplex PCR reads with MiXCR, one entry per CDR3 protein. Of fewer than 550,000 distinct CDR3 sequences listed, 15% to 20% are singletons. This sample was shared with a second study, whose subject was T cells in Graves' hyperthyroidism and ophthalmopathy.

The J gene is TRBJ1-1, the V gene TRBV20-1; tentative D call: TRBD1 (5 bases). Specimen: peripheral blood mononuclear cells (PBMCs), collected at new diagnosis, from a patient treated with antithyroid drugs. The sequence came from a woman aged 35-65 years with Graves disease. The CDR3 nucleotides read TGCAGTGCACAGCCTCAGGGAGTGAACACTGAAGCTTTCTTT. Translated, it gives CSAQPQGVNTEAFF.